The rows below give T cell receptor beta chains drawn from one sample of a study of cytomegalovirus exposure and HLA in healthy donors. Data came from immunoSEQ multiplex PCR; TCRdb stores just in-frame clones and leaves some out. The table records 210,000 or so clones, roughly 84% of them present only once. Sequenced: PBMCs. All receptors derive from a girl under 18 in good health and CMV-seronegative. Both conserved end residues are part of each CDR3. A D gene is named only where the DNA matches it firmly. Clone size appears in some rows only: once, few, many, or a class for an expanded clone.

>TRBV6-1|few|TRBD1|TRBJ1-5
CASFALQGDQPQHF
TGTGCCAGCTTTGCCCTCCAGGGGGATCAGCCCCAGCATTTT
>TRBV15|-|TRBD2|TRBJ2-3
CATSRLGLAGTDTQYF
TGTGCCACCAGCAGATTAGGACTAGCGGGCACAGATACGCAGTATTTT
>TRBV28|-|-|TRBJ1-5
CASSFRGLGNQPQHF
TGTGCCAGCAGTTTCAGGGGCCTAGGCAATCAGCCCCAGCATTTT
>TRBV28|-|-|TRBJ1-2
CASRGTLGAGGYTF
TGTGCCAGCAGGGGTACTTTGGGGGCGGGTGGCTACACCTTC
>TRBV6-1|-|-|TRBJ2-2
CASIYSANTGELFF
TGTGCCAGCATATACTCCGCGAACACCGGGGAGCTGTTTTTT
>TRBV21-1|-|-|TRBJ1-4
CASSNLESTNEKLFF
TGTGCCAGCAGCAACCTAGAGTCAACTAATGAAAAACTGTTTTTT
>TRBV28|-|-|TRBJ2-7
CASSSMSYEQYF
TGTGCCAGCAGCTCCATGTCCTACGAGCAGTACTTC
>TRBV30|few|TRBD2|TRBJ2-5
CAWSGGGAFGTQYF
TGTGCCTGGAGTGGGGGAGGGGCCTTCGGGACCCAGTACTTC
>TRBV29-1|-|TRBD1|TRBJ2-7
CSVELRGHPYEQYF
TGCAGCGTTGAACTCAGGGGGCATCCCTACGAGCAGTACTTC
>TRBV5-5|few|-|TRBJ1-4
CASSSVTGNEKLFF
TGTGCCAGCAGCTCGGTCACAGGGAATGAAAAACTGTTTTTT
>TRBV27|-|-|TRBJ1-1
CASSPLWTAQNTEAFF
TGTGCCAGCAGCCCTCTGTGGACAGCTCAGAACACTGAAGCTTTCTTT
>TRBV9|-|TRBD1|TRBJ2-7
CASSPRDRENYEQYF
TGTGCCAGCAGCCCCCGGGACAGGGAAAACTACGAGCAGTACTTC
>TRBV19|-|TRBD1|TRBJ2-7
CASSDRGSGSYEQYF
TGTGCCAGTAGTGACAGGGGTTCTGGCTCCTACGAGCAGTACTTC
>TRBV6-5|-|-|TRBJ2-7
CASSYSGGNYEQYF
TGTGCCAGCAGTTACTCGGGCGGGAACTACGAGCAGTACTTC
>TRBV19|-|-|TRBJ1-2
CASSAGTQPSYGYTF
TGTGCCAGTAGTGCCGGGACACAACCTTCCTATGGCTACACCTTC
>TRBV25-1|-|-|TRBJ1-2
CASRQANYGYTF
TGTGCCAGCAGACAGGCGAACTATGGCTACACCTTC
>TRBV5-6|-|-|TRBJ1-3
CASSLLESPYSGNTIYF
TGTGCCAGCAGCCTATTGGAGAGTCCATACTCTGGAAACACCATATATTTT
>TRBV28|-|-|TRBJ1-4
CASSLWEHGGRTEKLFF
TGTGCCAGCAGTTTATGGGAACATGGGGGCAGGACCGAAAAACTGTTTTTT
>TRBV27|-|TRBD2|TRBJ2-3
CASRTSGTDTQYF
TGTGCCAGCAGGACTAGCGGGACAGATACGCAGTATTTT
>TRBV28|-|TRBD1|TRBJ1-1
CASLGTGGADTEAFF
TGTGCCAGCCTTGGGACAGGGGGCGCAGACACTGAAGCTTTCTTT
>TRBV30|-|-|TRBJ1-2
CAWSRAGNYGYTF
TGTGCCTGGAGTCGGGCGGGGAACTATGGCTACACCTTC
>TRBV18|-|TRBD1|TRBJ2-1
CASSPRQGRYNEQFF
TGTGCCAGCTCACCGCGACAGGGAAGGTACAATGAGCAGTTCTTC
>TRBV6-1|-|-|TRBJ1-3
CASSEAQVSPRNTIYF
TGTGCCAGCAGTGAAGCGCAGGTTTCCCCGCGAAACACCATATATTTT
>TRBV10-3|-|TRBD2|TRBJ2-3
CAISVGLAGGTDTQYF
TGTGCCATCAGTGTCGGACTAGCGGGGGGCACAGATACGCAGTATTTT